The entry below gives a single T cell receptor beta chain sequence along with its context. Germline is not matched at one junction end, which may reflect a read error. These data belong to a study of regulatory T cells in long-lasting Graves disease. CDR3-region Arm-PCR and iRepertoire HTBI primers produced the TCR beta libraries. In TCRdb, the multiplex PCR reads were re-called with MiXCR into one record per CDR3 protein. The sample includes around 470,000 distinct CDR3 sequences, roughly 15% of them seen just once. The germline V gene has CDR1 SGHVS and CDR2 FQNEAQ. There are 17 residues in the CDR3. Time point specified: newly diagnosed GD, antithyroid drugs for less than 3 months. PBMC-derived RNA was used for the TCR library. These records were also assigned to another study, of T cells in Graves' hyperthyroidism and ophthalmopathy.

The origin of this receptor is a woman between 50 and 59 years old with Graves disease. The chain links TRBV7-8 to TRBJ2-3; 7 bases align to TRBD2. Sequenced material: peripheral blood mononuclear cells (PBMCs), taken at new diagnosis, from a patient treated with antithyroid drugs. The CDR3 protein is CASSQVGLAVATDTQYF. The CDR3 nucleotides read TGCGCCAGCAGCCAAGTTGGTCTAGCGGTAGCCACAGATACGCAGTATTTT.